This paragraph reports one T cell receptor beta chain. The antigen is undetermined. The length of the CDR3 is 13 residues. The ends were cut back, 6 bases at V and 4 bases at J, with 13 bases in the middle. Per germline, CDR1 SGHAT and CDR2 FQNNGV. This specimen comes from a study of Graves' ophthalmopathy and Graves' hyperthyroidism. Study-level points and caveats: Built on 13 signatures, a model told ophthalmopathy apart from stable hyperthyroidism with almost 90% sensitivity and 80% to 82% specificity. The majority of expanded thyroid clonotypes above 0.001 frequency also occurred in blood.

Hyperthyroidism cases were recent diagnoses of under 2 months' duration in people aged 18 to 65. RNA transcripts yielded amplified TCR beta CDR3 regions. Scientists carried out first-round RT-PCR using HTBI primers and then a second-round multiplex PCR. In TCRdb, the multiplex PCR reads were re-called with MiXCR into one record per CDR3 protein. The sample shows around 1.1 million distinct CDR3 sequences, about 40% of them seen only once. The sequenced material came from peripheral blood or thyroid tissue (not recorded which). The receptor's source is an adult man with Graves' hyperthyroidism. The genes are TRBV11-2 and TRBJ2-7; D gene uncertain. The CDR3 DNA sequence: TGTGCCAGCAGTACACAAGACTCGTACGAGCAGTACTTC. As protein: CASSTQDSYEQYF.